This record covers a single TCR beta chain. The count of this clone is one. Its antigen is still unknown. Nothing much larger sits one base from this clone, and base qualities are not available. In the germline V gene, CDR1 corresponds to SGHTA and CDR2 to FQGNSA. The cysteine opens and the phenylalanine closes a CDR3 of 16 amino acids. The DNA shown is the 48-base CDR3, in frame from base 1. The germline V and J ends show losses of 5 bases and 0 bases respectively, and no gene match explains 7 bases of the junction. This entry is derived from a study of control samples from healthy donors and cancer patients (dated by TCRdb to the early 2020s). The library came from the immunoSEQ multiplex PCR assay. TCRdb holds this immuneACCESS table with in-frame rearrangements only. Some clones are missing; in checked studies, unresolved V genes explain under half, and the rest has no known cause. Across this sample there are about 22,000 clones, with 83% seen only once. About 30% of the sample rests with the top ten.

The receptor was derived from a man aged 55 to 70 with head and neck cancer. The sequenced sample consisted of PBMCs. The V and J genes are TRBV7-2 and TRBJ1-5; TRBD1 lines up with 7 middle nucleotides. The DNA sequence reads TGTGCCAGCAGCGCCAGACAGGGCCTTAGCAATCAGCCCCAGCATTTT. Its product reads: CASSARQGLSNQPQHF.